This TCR beta chain is drawn from a study of CD8+ T cells in alopecia areata. As for the study in general: Skin grafts from roughly 6-12-month-old C3H/HeJ donors with spontaneous alopecia were placed on approximately 7-10-week-old female C3H/HeJ mice.

Broader study findings: With patients, TCR sharing proved less clear than in mice, a difference possibly related to HLA. Lesional scalp displayed greater clonality than normal scalp, most notably in alopecia totalis/universalis. Resident alphabeta T cells of normal skin are also sequenced in scalp samples.

The study sorted pooled cutaneous lymph node cells by CD4, CD8alpha, NKG2D, NKG2ACE and other markers. The CDR3 covers 13 residues. In germline, CDR1 is NNHDY, CDR2 SYVADS. V was clipped by 5 bases and J by 0 bases, with 7 bases between them. This clone was seen only a few times. Its antigen is undetermined. The gene symbols are mouse symbols. The CDR3 extends 4 residues past the end of the read, so its final part is completed from the germline J gene. cDNA prepared by RNA extraction and subsequent reverse transcription served as the template for sequencing. Only in-frame clones appear in the TCRdb table, and some are missing; sequencing was by immunoSEQ multiplex PCR. The sample has under 350,000 clones, none seen only once.

The V call is TRBV13-3, the J call TRBJ2-5; D is uncertain. The sample was CD4+ T cells sorted from a lymph node. The origin of this receptor is a C3H/HeJ mouse with alopecia areata. The MHC haplotype of this mouse line is H2-k. Partial CDR3 DNA: TGTGCCAGCAGAACAGAAAACCAAGAC. Protein product: CASRTENQD. The whole CDR3 protein is CASRTENQDTQYF.